These 30 T cell receptor beta chains originate from one sample sequenced in a study of graft-versus-host responses after intestinal transplantation. Using immunoSEQ multiplex PCR, the repertoire was profiled, and TCRdb retains in-frame clones only, with some absent. The top ten clones hold 1.6% of a sample with about 43,000 clones, around 96% of them seen once. The sequencing here drew on PBMCs, taken 330 to 350 days after intestinal transplant. The source of these receptors is a human patient who received an intestinal transplant, so some T cells may come from the graft donor.

This rearrangement joins TRBV27 to TRBJ1-2, with a weak D call TRBD1 (5 bases). V gave up 1 base and J gave up 7 bases, with 13 bases separating them. The CDR3 runs 14 residues. In germline, CDR1 is MNHEY, CDR2 SMNVEV (reference sequence). The DNA for the CDR3 is TGTGCCAGCAGTTTATTGGAGGGGTCGACTGGCTACACCTTC. Translated, it gives CASSLLEGSTGYTF.

The chain joins TRBV7-9 to TRBJ1-1, with 8 bases fitting TRBD1. CDR1 SEHNR and CDR2 FQNEAQ come from the germline V gene (reference sequence). The length of the CDR3 is 12 residues. V was clipped by 5 bases and J by 10 bases; unmatched bases: 6. The CDR3 region is CASSPQTGVAFF. DNA for the CDR3: TGTGCCAGCAGCCCCCAGACAGGGGTAGCTTTCTTT.

This clone was recorded a few times. The V gene is TRBV19, the J gene TRBJ1-5; D gene ambiguous. The CDR3 is 15 amino acids. Germline V CDR1 and CDR2: LNHDA, SQIVND (reference sequence). V lost 0 bases, J lost 2 bases, and 8 bases lay in between. The CDR3 nucleotides read TGTGCCAGTAGTATAGATCGGGGAGGCAATCAGCCCCAGCATTTT. Its protein product is CASSIDRGGNQPQHF.

This rearrangement joins TRBV30 to TRBJ2-1, with 7 bases identical to TRBD2. The CDR3 runs to 16 residues. The ends lost 6 bases at V and 3 bases at J; junction bases unmatched: 14. CDR1 is GTSNPN and CDR2 is SVGIG in the germline V gene (reference sequence). The CDR3 loop is CACTDGREDIYNEQFF. DNA for the CDR3: TGTGCCTGCACGGACGGACGGGAGGACATCTACAATGAGCAGTTCTTC.

This clone was seen once. J is TRBJ2-7 and V is TRBV28, with a weak D call TRBD1 (6 bases). Trimming pared 6 bases from V and 3 bases from J, leaving 18 bases between. This CDR3 contains 15 residues. The germline CDR1 and CDR2 sequences are MDHEN and SYDVKM. The CDR3 protein is CASRSRQVGIYEQYF. CDR3 sequence (DNA): TGTGCCAGCAGGTCTAGACAGGTCGGGATCTACGAGCAGTACTTC.

V is TRBV19 and J is TRBJ2-3; 9 bases align to TRBD2. This CDR3 has 14 amino acids. The germline CDR1 and CDR2 sequences are LNHDA and SQIVND (reference sequence). Trimming removed 5 bases from V and 5 bases from J; junction bases left unmatched: 5. The CDR3: CASSRGGGGDTQYF. CDR3 in DNA: TGTGCCAGTAGTCGCGGCGGGGGGGGAGATACGCAGTATTTT.

This chain connects TRBV18 to TRBJ1-6, with TRBD1 matching 11 bases. V was clipped by 3 bases and J by 8 bases; unmatched bases: 0. CDR3 size: 14 residues. From germline, CDR1 is KGHSH and CDR2 LQKENI. CDR3 protein: CASSPGQGDSPLHF. The CDR3 nucleotides are TGTGCCAGCTCACCGGGACAGGGGGATTCACCCCTCCACTTT. Using reference TRBV18 and TRBJ1-6 for the parts outside the CDR3, the full variable domain is NAGVMQNPRHLVRRRGQEARLRCSPMKGHSHVYWYRQLPEEGLKFMVYLQKENIIDESGMPKERFSAEFPKEGPSILRIQQVVRGDSAAYFCASSPGQGDSPLHFGNGTRLTVT.

The CDR3 DNA sequence: TGTGCCAGCAGTGAACTTCGGCGTTACCAGCATTTT. Its translation: CASSELRRYQHF. V gene TRBV6-1 combines with J gene TRBJ1-5; D is ambiguous. Trimming left V 2 bases short and J 12 bases short, with 11 bases between. The CDR3 length is 12 residues. CDR1 is MNHNS and CDR2 is SASEGT in the germline V gene.

The rearrangement uses TRBV30 and TRBJ1-6; unclear D gene. The V end was cut by 8 bases, the J end by 3 bases, with 11 bases between. Germline V gives CDR1 GTSNPN, CDR2 SVGIG (reference sequence). The CDR3 loop spans 13 amino acids. CDR3 nucleotides: TGTGCCGGGGAGGGTCACTATAATTCACCCCTCCACTTT. Encoded protein: CAGEGHYNSPLHF.

A word on this clone: Other DNA sequences from this sample encode an identical CDR3 as well. This chain joins TRBV5-1 and TRBJ2-7, with 11 bases fitting TRBD2. Per the germline V gene, CDR1 is SGHRS and CDR2 is YFSETQ. After removal of 3 bases from V and 6 bases from J, the junction contained 8 bases not matched to a gene. This CDR3 contains 15 residues. CDR3 amino acids: CASSWGLAGGSEQYF. For the CDR3, the DNA is TGCGCCAGCAGCTGGGGGCTAGCGGGGGGAAGCGAGCAGTACTTC.

The chain employs TRBV5-1 and TRBJ1-1; D unclear. The V and J ends lost 0 bases and 5 bases respectively, with 8 bases between them. The CDR3 consists of 13 residues. CDR1 and CDR2 from the germline V gene are SGHRS and YFSETQ. As DNA, the CDR3 is TGCGCCAGCAGCTTGGAGGGAGGGACTGAAGCTTTCTTT. This codes for CASSLEGGTEAFF.

This sequence joins TRBV11-2 and TRBJ2-7; possibly TRBD1 for D (5 bases). CDR1 is SGHAT, CDR2 FQNNGV, per germline. This CDR3 has 14 amino acids. Trimming stripped 5 bases from V and 1 base from J, with 12 bases between. CDR3: CASSLVRQSYEQYF. CDR3 DNA sequence: TGTGCCAGCAGCCTCGTGCGACAGTCCTACGAGCAGTACTTC.

In this sample, this clone turned up a few times. V is TRBV5-4 and J is TRBJ1-1; D unresolved. The CDR3 is 11 amino acids. The V end lost 5 bases, the J end lost 8 bases, and 10 bases lay between the germline ends. CDR1 is SGHNT and CDR2 is YYREEE in the germline V gene (reference sequence). In DNA form, the CDR3 reads TGTGCCAGCAGTCGGACCTTGGAAGCTTTCTTT. It specifies CASSRTLEAFF.

The rearrangement joins TRBV7-2 to TRBJ1-5; D is uncertain. Germline CDR1 SGHTA, CDR2 FQGNSA. V lost 5 bases to trimming and J lost 9 bases, with 14 bases between them. The CDR3 loop spans 13 amino acids. CDR3 in DNA: TGTGCCAGCAGCAGAGACGGGAGCCGGCCCCAGCATTTT. This gives the protein CASSRDGSRPQHF.

V usage is TRBV4-1 and J usage is TRBJ1-2; D gene unclear. Germline V gives CDR1 MGHRA, CDR2 YSYEKL. This CDR3 has 13 amino acids. Between the trimmed V and J ends, which lost 2 bases and 4 bases, there was a span of 8 bases. CDR3: CASSQREGYGYTF. In DNA, the CDR3 is TGCGCCAGCAGCCAACGGGAGGGCTATGGCTACACCTTC.

This chain connects TRBV6-6 to TRBJ2-1; D perhaps matches TRBD1 (5 bases). The germline gives CDR1 MNHNY, CDR2 SVGAGI (reference sequence). V was shortened by 7 bases and J by 0 bases, with 16 bases between the two germline ends. CDR3 length: 16 residues. CDR3 in amino acids: CASITGRSSSYNEQFF. In nucleotides, the CDR3 is TGTGCCAGCATCACAGGCCGTAGTAGCTCCTACAATGAGCAGTTCTTC.

The genes are TRBV10-3 and TRBJ1-1, with 7 positions matching TRBD1. Germline CDR1 and CDR2: ENHRY and SYGVKD. The CDR3 length is 15 residues. V was pared by 2 bases and J by 1 base, with 4 bases of the junction left unmatched. The CDR3 region is CAISEKGQANTEAFF. The DNA of the CDR3 is TGTGCCATCAGTGAGAAAGGACAGGCGAACACTGAAGCTTTCTTT.

The CDR3 DNA is TGTGCCAGCAGCGTAGTGAGCACAGATACGCAGTATTTT. Its protein is CASSVVSTDTQYF. V is TRBV9 and J is TRBJ2-3; D is unclear. V lost 0 bases to trimming and J lost 0 bases, with 2 bases between them. This CDR3 region has 13 residues. Germline lookup yields CDR1 SGDLS and CDR2 YYNGEE. Full variable domain (missing parts from reference TRBV9 and TRBJ2-3): DSGVTQTPKHLITATGQRVTLRCSPRSGDLSVYWYQQSLDQGLQFLIQYYNGEERAKGNILERFSAQQFPDLHSELNLSSLELGDSALYFCASSVVSTDTQYFGPGTRLTVL.

The chain's CDR3 is CASSDLEYEQYF. The CDR3 coding sequence is TGCGCCAGCAGTGATCTGGAGTACGAGCAGTACTTC. The rearrangement uses TRBV10-2 and TRBJ2-7; no clear D gene. The CDR3 extends over 12 amino acids. The V gene's germline CDR1 is WSHSY and CDR2 SAAADI. Trimming removed 3 bases from V and 4 bases from J, with 7 bases in between.

The chain couples TRBV7-3 to TRBJ2-3; D is ambiguous. The CDR3 length is 15 residues. Trimming shortened V by 4 bases and J by 0 bases, and 11 bases separated the two germline ends. The germline V gene has CDR1 SGHTA and CDR2 FQGTGA. The CDR3 spells CASSSLSASTDTQYF. CDR3 in DNA: TGTGCCAGCAGCTCCTTATCCGCTAGCACAGATACGCAGTATTTT.

The CDR3 loop is CASSGYEQYF. The CDR3 bases are TGCGCCAGCAGCGGTTACGAGCAGTACTTC. V and J are TRBV10-2 and TRBJ2-7; D gene ambiguous. The CDR3 runs to 10 residues. Germline V gene lookup returns CDR1 WSHSY and CDR2 SAAADI. The V and J ends lost 6 bases and 4 bases respectively, with 4 bases between them.

The V and J genes are TRBV27 and TRBJ2-7; 8 positions agree with TRBD1. With V trimmed by 11 bases and J by 2 bases, 8 bases remained unmatched. CDR1 and CDR2 from the germline V gene are MNHEY and SMNVEV (reference sequence). This CDR3 has 13 amino acids. In DNA, the CDR3 is TGTGCCCGCGGGACAGGTGACACCTACGAGCAGTACTTC. It encodes CARGTGDTYEQYF.

The chain has TRBV9 and TRBJ2-1; 8 bases are a match to TRBD2. Germline V lookup: CDR1 SGDLS, CDR2 YYNGEE. The CDR3 totals 17 residues. The V and J ends lost 3 bases and 2 bases, in that order; junction bases with no gene match: 10. The CDR3 DNA reads TGTGCCAGCAGCGAAGCGGGAGAATACTACCCCTACAATGAGCAGTTCTTC. Translated, it gives CASSEAGEYYPYNEQFF. The entire variable domain, with the rest obtained from reference TRBV9 and TRBJ2-1, is as follows: DSGVTQTPKHLITATGQRVTLRCSPRSGDLSVYWYQQSLDQGLQFLIQYYNGEERAKGNILERFSAQQFPDLHSELNLSSLELGDSALYFCASSEAGEYYPYNEQFFGPGTRLTVL.

The genes are TRBV27 and TRBJ2-7, with D possibly matching TRBD1 (5 bases). This CDR3 is 12 amino acids long. Germline CDR1 is MNHEY and CDR2 is SMNVEV (reference sequence). Trimming left V 8 bases short and J 5 bases short, with 13 bases between. The CDR3, as DNA: TGTGCCAGCGGGGCGGTTTATGACGAGCAGTACTTC. As protein: CASGAVYDEQYF.

The V and J genes are TRBV6-5 and TRBJ2-3, with TRBD2 matching over 9 bases. The CDR3 covers 15 residues. J gave up 6 bases and V 2 bases, and 6 bases lay outside the gene matches. The germline V gene has CDR1 MNHEY and CDR2 SVGAGI. The CDR3, as DNA: TGTGCCAGCAGTTACGGTGGTAGCGGGGGTGATACGCAGTATTTT. It is translated as CASSYGGSGGDTQYF.

The rearrangement joins TRBV19 to TRBJ2-3; D is ambiguous. The CDR3 is made up of 13 amino acids. Trimming took off 0 bases at V and 7 bases at J, with 8 bases between the two ends. Germline V CDR1 and CDR2: LNHDA, SQIVND (reference sequence). CDR3: CASSIENYYTQYF. For the CDR3, the DNA is TGTGCCAGTAGTATAGAGAACTATTATACGCAGTATTTT.

The rearrangement joins TRBV5-1 to TRBJ2-7, with D uncertain. V was cut by 4 bases and J by 3 bases, with 5 bases left in between. The CDR3 has 11 residues. Germline V lookup: CDR1 SGHRS, CDR2 YFSETQ. The CDR3 bases are TGCGCCAGCAGCACCCACTACGAGCAGTACTTC. Amino acids: CASSTHYEQYF.

The chain links TRBV6-5 to TRBJ2-3; D is uncertain. The germline CDR1 and CDR2 sequences are MNHEY and SVGAGI. Trimming shortened V by 0 bases and J by 7 bases, and 17 bases separated the two germline ends. This CDR3 is built from 16 residues. The CDR3: CASSYSLALGGNTQYF. CDR3 sequence (DNA): TGTGCCAGCAGTTACTCGTTGGCCCTCGGTGGGAATACGCAGTATTTT.

The V call is TRBV5-5, the J call TRBJ1-1; perhaps TRBD1 as D (5 bases). Germline values: CDR1 SGHKS, CDR2 YYEKEE (reference sequence). Deletions cut 3 bases from V and 1 base from J, with 10 bases between. The CDR3 length is 14 residues. CDR3 amino acids: CASSWGTANTEAFF. The CDR3 DNA reads as TGTGCCAGCAGCTGGGGGACCGCGAACACTGAAGCTTTCTTT.

The chain is built from TRBV6-5 and TRBJ2-7, with 8 positions matching TRBD1. V was clipped by 6 bases and J by 3 bases; unmatched bases: 10. The CDR3 sequence is 15 residues long. Germline V CDR1 and CDR2: MNHEY, SVGAGI. This CDR3 is CASRDQGANNYEQYF. The CDR3 DNA is TGTGCCAGCAGGGACCAGGGGGCAAACAACTACGAGCAGTACTTC.